A single sample is the source of the 5 T cell receptor beta chains below, sequenced in a study of cytomegalovirus exposure and HLA in healthy donors. The PCR had 60 Vbeta and 13 Jbeta primers. TCRdb keeps only in-frame clones here, not all; method: immunoSEQ multiplex PCR. Among 150,000 to 200,000 clones listed, 75% to 80% were seen once. Sequenced material: PBMCs. The receptors shown here come from a man aged 45 to 65 in good health and CMV-seropositive.

V gene TRBV7-2 combines with J gene TRBJ2-1, with D maybe TRBD1 (6 bases). V lost 5 bases to trimming and J lost 12 bases, with 14 bases between them. Germline V gives CDR1 SGHTA, CDR2 FQGNSA. The CDR3 is 12 amino acids. The DNA of the CDR3 is TGTGCCAGCAGCCTGGCCGGGACAAGGCAGTTCTTC. This sequence encodes CASSLAGTRQFF.

The chain is built from TRBV4-2 and TRBJ2-3, with TRBD2 identical over 9 bases. Losses at the gene ends were 3 bases for V and 3 bases for J; bases not matched to a gene: 4. The germline CDR1 and CDR2 sequences are LGHNA and YNFKEQ. The CDR3 has 15 amino acids. This chain's CDR3 is CASSQTSGLTDTQYF. The CDR3 DNA sequence: TGTGCCAGCAGCCAGACTAGCGGATTAACAGATACGCAGTATTTT.

This clone was found once. The DNA for the CDR3 is TGTGCCAGCAAGGGGGGGGCGGGGAACACCGGGGAGCTGTTTTTT. It yields the protein CASKGGAGNTGELFF. The genes are TRBV9 and TRBJ2-2, with D possibly TRBD2 on 7 matching bases. Trimming pared 6 bases from V and 1 base from J, leaving 13 bases between. The CDR3 consists of 15 residues. CDR1 and CDR2 (germline): SGDLS, YYNGEE.

CDR3 bases: TGTGCCTGGAGTTTCGGGAGGGGAAGGATGGAACTGTTTTTT. Its translation is CAWSFGRGRMELFF. The rearrangement links TRBV30 to TRBJ1-4; tentatively, D is TRBD1 (5 bases). The CDR3 consists of 14 residues. V was shortened by 2 bases and J by 12 bases, with 19 bases between the two germline ends. CDR1 GTSNPN and CDR2 SVGIG come from the germline V gene (reference sequence).

The V gene is TRBV28, the J gene TRBJ1-5; D possibly corresponds to TRBD1 (6 bases). Trimming pared 5 bases from V and 5 bases from J, leaving 10 bases between. CDR3 length equals 13 residues. Germline V CDR1 and CDR2: MDHEN, SYDVKM. CDR3 in DNA: TGTGCCAGCAGTCCTGGACAGCATCAGCCCCAGCATTTT. This codes for CASSPGQHQPQHF.